The text below deals with one T cell receptor (beta chain). Its cognate antigen has yet to be identified. No much larger clone exists at a distance of one base, and base qualities are not known. The immunoSEQ Assay, a bias-controlled multiplex PCR, was used to amplify TCRbeta CDR3 regions from genomic DNA. In the paper's pipeline: Within the assay, amplification of reference gene primers was used to estimate how many nucleated cells each sample contained. Sequence reads were collapsed and filtered to measure the absolute abundance of every unique TCRbeta CDR3 rearrangement. For each sample, productive Simpson clonality was calculated as the square root of Simpson's diversity index over productive rearrangements. Not all clones reach the TCRdb copy of this immuneACCESS table, which keeps in-frame sequences only. Checked studies attribute under half of the gap to unresolved V genes and leave the rest unexplained. V and J calls and clone size come straight from that table; D and trimming were deduced from the DNA. This sample gives around 150,000 clones in total; about 85% of them show up just once. The ten most abundant clones make up approximately 1.1% of the sample.

The sample comes from a study of blood T cell repertoires in COVID-19 (dated by TCRdb to 2020 to 2021). Study-level background: Samples from collaborators originated in the United States, Italy and Spain and spanned both the acute and convalescent phases of COVID-19. The prospective study material was composed of cDNA or gDNA derived from T cells, B-cell-depleted T cells, or PBMCs. Subjects who had been exposed to COVID-19, were actively infected with it, or had recovered from it provided the deeply sampled blood TCRbeta repertoires that made up the dataset. The repertoires were made available in a free public database intended to serve as a resource for research on the immune response to SARS-CoV-2. Samples came from the ongoing ImmuneRACE study (first 160 participants) plus 1,254 subjects from 6 global collaborators. Sample metadata almost always included a de-identified subject ID, COVID-19 status, age in years and sex. Where HLA class I and class II types were available, the types were taken from metadata supplied by the sample provider, not from assay-based typing. Summary of the overall study and its limitations: The amount of clinical and demographic metadata varied by source and participant and was provided uncurated.

Spanning cysteine to phenylalanine, the CDR3 consists of 16 amino acids. The retained sequence is limited to the CDR3, 48 bases, with the frame set at the first base. CDR1 and CDR2 (KGHSH, LQKENI) derive from the germline V gene. V trim: 4 bases; J trim: 7 bases; unmatched bases: 13. Each collaborating institution followed its own protocols to collect whole blood in K2EDTA tubes. For TCRbeta analysis, collaborators shipped samples as frozen whole blood, isolated PBMCs, or DNA extracted from either of those sample types. The chain is made from TRBV18 and TRBJ1-2, with TRBD1 identical over 9 junction bases. Sequenced material: peripheral blood. The TCR comes from a man aged 35 to 55 with acute or convalescent COVID-19. This receptor carries the CDR3 CASSLNPGQGQAGYTF. The DNA sequence reads TGTGCCAGCTCACTAAACCCGGGACAGGGACAAGCTGGCTACACCTTC.